This T cell receptor (beta chain) is drawn from a study of T cell clonotyping in hematopoietic cell transplantation. General study results and limits: Recipient TCR diversity dropped after transplant; expanded clonotypes rose from day 30 to 180. Without cell sorting, CD4 versus CD8 contributions remain unresolved.

Sequencing was performed with immunoSEQ multiplex PCR; in TCRdb, only in-frame clones are kept and a portion is missing. The sample has 49,000 or so clones, approximately 82% seen once; the top ten hold roughly 4.8%. This CDR3 region has 13 residues. The V end was cut by 1 base, the J end by 5 bases, with 8 bases between. Germline lookup yields CDR1 SQVTM and CDR2 ANQGSEA. About this clone: Its antigen is not known.

As to time point: recipient sample about 28 days before transplant, after cytoreduction. The chain links TRBV29-1 to TRBJ1-4; D unclear. This clonotype was obtained from a man aged 60-69 years with myelodysplastic syndrome. Some clones in this sample may be carry-over from other donors' samples. Sequenced here: peripheral blood mononuclear cells, sampled before stem cell transplant. The CDR3 loop is CSVEGQPNEKLFF. CDR3 nucleotides: TGCAGCGTTGAAGGGCAGCCCAATGAAAAACTGTTTTTT.